This is a list of T cell receptor beta chains from one sample in a study of monozygotic twins with cystic fibrosis. Sequencing used immunoSEQ multiplex PCR; TCRdb keeps in-frame clones, though not all of them. The data hold approximately 7,200 clones, with 94% observed a single time. Material: blood. These receptors were obtained from a boy aged 2 to 9 with cystic fibrosis. Both conserved end residues are part of each CDR3. D genes are given only for firm matches. Some rows mark clone size as missing; the rest say once, few, many or name a class of expanded clone.

d_call: .; v_call: TRBV7-9; clone_size: .; cdr3_aa: CASSPRVWNTGELFF
d_call: .; v_call: TRBV6-5; clone_size: .; cdr3_aa: CASSSRDGDEQFF
d_call: TRBD1; v_call: TRBV11-2; clone_size: .; cdr3_aa: CASSFGQGTTNEKLFF
d_call: .; v_call: TRBV7-3; clone_size: .; cdr3_aa: CASSLTGGHGNTEAFF
d_call: .; v_call: TRBV6-1; clone_size: .; cdr3_aa: CASSEAGRALYGYTF
d_call: TRBD2; v_call: TRBV7-9; clone_size: .; cdr3_aa: CASSLGAGGVAKNIQYF
d_call: TRBD1; v_call: TRBV29-1; clone_size: .; cdr3_aa: CSVHKGQDYGYTF
d_call: .; v_call: TRBV27; clone_size: .; cdr3_aa: CASSPTQGQTSYEQYF
d_call: .; v_call: TRBV6-1; clone_size: .; cdr3_aa: CASSEAIAGTDTQYF
d_call: .; v_call: TRBV9; clone_size: .; cdr3_aa: CASSVGAAGETQYF
d_call: .; v_call: TRBV9; clone_size: .; cdr3_aa: CASSVRAGEQFF
d_call: TRBD1; v_call: TRBV13; clone_size: .; cdr3_aa: CASRQGGGASPLHF
d_call: .; v_call: TRBV19; clone_size: .; cdr3_aa: CASSIVGDGQPQHF
d_call: TRBD1; v_call: TRBV19; clone_size: .; cdr3_aa: CASSIGDRGSNQPQHF
d_call: .; v_call: TRBV7-9; clone_size: .; cdr3_aa: CASSLDLDTQYF
d_call: TRBD2; v_call: TRBV5-6; clone_size: .; cdr3_aa: CASSLGTSGDTGELFF
d_call: .; v_call: TRBV19; clone_size: few; cdr3_aa: CASSIVDRRAEAFF
d_call: TRBD2; v_call: TRBV9; clone_size: once; cdr3_aa: CASSVGPSGSYEQYF
d_call: .; v_call: TRBV7-9; clone_size: .; cdr3_aa: CASTLGPEAFF
d_call: TRBD1; v_call: TRBV9; clone_size: .; cdr3_aa: CASSTTGWSEKLFF
d_call: .; v_call: TRBV5-4; clone_size: .; cdr3_aa: CASSAGTLNSPLHF
d_call: .; v_call: TRBV4-1; clone_size: .; cdr3_aa: CASSDYENTEAFF
d_call: .; v_call: TRBV4-2; clone_size: .; cdr3_aa: CASSQEITSGNTIYF
d_call: TRBD1; v_call: TRBV7-7; clone_size: .; cdr3_aa: CASSDNRGDTQYF
d_call: TRBD1; v_call: TRBV14; clone_size: .; cdr3_aa: CASSPQTGGPYEQYF
d_call: .; v_call: TRBV7-9; clone_size: .; cdr3_aa: CASSSSFEETQYF
d_call: .; v_call: TRBV5-8; clone_size: .; cdr3_aa: CAPRGYPGANVLTF
d_call: .; v_call: TRBV9; clone_size: .; cdr3_aa: CASSPTGGEHYTEAFF
d_call: TRBD1; v_call: TRBV7-8; clone_size: .; cdr3_aa: CASSLVDRVVTEAFF
d_call: TRBD2; v_call: TRBV19; clone_size: .; cdr3_aa: CASSRWTSGGGLTDTQYF
d_call: .; v_call: TRBV5-8; clone_size: .; cdr3_aa: CASSHTGKNEQFF
d_call: .; v_call: TRBV5-1; clone_size: once; cdr3_aa: CASSSPGHPYGYTF
d_call: .; v_call: TRBV6-1; clone_size: .; cdr3_aa: CASSEVGARSNQPQHF
d_call: TRBD2; v_call: TRBV5-1; clone_size: .; cdr3_aa: CASSSILTSGGTPFNEQFF
d_call: .; v_call: TRBV18; clone_size: .; cdr3_aa: CASSPGQESPLHF